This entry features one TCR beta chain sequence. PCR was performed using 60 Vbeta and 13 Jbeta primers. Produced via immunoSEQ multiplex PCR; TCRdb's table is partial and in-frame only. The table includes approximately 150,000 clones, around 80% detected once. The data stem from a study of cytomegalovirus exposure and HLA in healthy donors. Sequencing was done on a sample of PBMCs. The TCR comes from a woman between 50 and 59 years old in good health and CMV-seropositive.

The CDR3 is CASSRGTANYGYTF. CDR3 coding DNA: TGTGCCAGTAGCCGGGGGACAGCCAACTATGGCTACACCTTC. This chain joins TRBV19 and TRBJ1-2; 7 bases are a match to TRBD1. Germline loops: CDR1 LNHDA, CDR2 SQIVND (reference sequence). Trimming took 6 bases from V and 2 from J; bases not matched to a gene: 6. This CDR3 region has 14 residues.